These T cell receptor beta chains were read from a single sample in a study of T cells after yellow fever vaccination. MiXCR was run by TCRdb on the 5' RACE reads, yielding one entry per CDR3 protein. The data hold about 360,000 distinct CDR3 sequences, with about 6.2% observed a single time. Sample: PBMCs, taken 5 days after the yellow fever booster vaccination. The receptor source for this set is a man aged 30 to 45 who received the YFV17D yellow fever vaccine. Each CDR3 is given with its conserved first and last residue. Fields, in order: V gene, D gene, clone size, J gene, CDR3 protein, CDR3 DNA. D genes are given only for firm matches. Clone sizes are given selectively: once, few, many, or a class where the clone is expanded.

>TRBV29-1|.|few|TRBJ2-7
CSALSFDEQYF
TGCAGCGCCCTTAGCTTCGACGAGCAGTACTTC
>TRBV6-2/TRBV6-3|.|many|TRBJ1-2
CASSYVGSINYGYTF
TGTGCCAGCAGTTACGTCGGTTCCATCAACTATGGCTACACCTTC
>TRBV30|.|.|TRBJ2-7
CAWSIPGLGAYEQYF
TGTGCCTGGAGTATTCCGGGACTGGGTGCCTACGAGCAGTACTTC
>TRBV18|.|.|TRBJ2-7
CASSPILEDEQYF
TGTGCCAGCTCACCAATACTAGAAGACGAGCAGTACTTC
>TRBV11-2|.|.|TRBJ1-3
CASSQVGNTIYF
TGTGCCAGCAGCCAAGTTGGAAACACCATATATTTT
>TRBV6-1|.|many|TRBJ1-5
CASMPGRGGYSNQPQHF
TGTGCCAGCATGCCGGGGAGGGGGGGATATAGCAATCAGCCCCAGCATTTT
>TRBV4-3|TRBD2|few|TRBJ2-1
CASSLTPLADNEQFF
TGCGCCAGCAGCCTAACGCCACTAGCGGACAATGAGCAGTTCTTC
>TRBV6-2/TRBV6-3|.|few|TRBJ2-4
CASSHRDQVDIQYF
TGTGCCAGCAGTCACCGGGACCAAGTCGACATTCAGTACTTC
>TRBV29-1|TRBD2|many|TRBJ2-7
CSVEPRLAGERAQYF
TGCAGCGTTGAGCCGCGACTAGCGGGAGAAAGGGCGCAGTACTTC
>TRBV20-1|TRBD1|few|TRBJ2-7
CSARINRGLNEQYF
TGCAGTGCTAGGATTAACAGGGGGCTAAACGAGCAGTACTTC
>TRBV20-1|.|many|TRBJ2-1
CSARDGTGEFF
TGCAGTGCAAGAGACGGGACCGGGGAGTTCTTC
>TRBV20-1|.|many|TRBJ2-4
CSARDRAGDIQYF
TGCAGTGCTAGAGATAGGGCAGGAGACATTCAGTACTTC
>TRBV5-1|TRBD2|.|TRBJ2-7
CASSGGGGSYEQYF
TGCGCCAGCAGTGGGGGGGGAGGGTCCTACGAGCAGTACTTC
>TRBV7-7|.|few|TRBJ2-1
CASSLMTTSYNEQFF
TGTGCTAGCAGCTTAATGACTACCTCCTACAATGAGCAGTTCTTC
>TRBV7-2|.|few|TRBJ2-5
CASSLMASRETQYF
TGTGCCAGCAGCTTAATGGCTAGCAGGGAGACCCAGTACTTC
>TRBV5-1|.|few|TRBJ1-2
CASSFGQLNGYTF
TGCGCCAGCAGCTTCGGACAGCTCAATGGCTACACCTTC
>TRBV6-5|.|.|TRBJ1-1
CASSYPGENTEAFF
TGTGCCAGCAGTTACCCAGGGGAGAACACTGAAGCTTTCTTT